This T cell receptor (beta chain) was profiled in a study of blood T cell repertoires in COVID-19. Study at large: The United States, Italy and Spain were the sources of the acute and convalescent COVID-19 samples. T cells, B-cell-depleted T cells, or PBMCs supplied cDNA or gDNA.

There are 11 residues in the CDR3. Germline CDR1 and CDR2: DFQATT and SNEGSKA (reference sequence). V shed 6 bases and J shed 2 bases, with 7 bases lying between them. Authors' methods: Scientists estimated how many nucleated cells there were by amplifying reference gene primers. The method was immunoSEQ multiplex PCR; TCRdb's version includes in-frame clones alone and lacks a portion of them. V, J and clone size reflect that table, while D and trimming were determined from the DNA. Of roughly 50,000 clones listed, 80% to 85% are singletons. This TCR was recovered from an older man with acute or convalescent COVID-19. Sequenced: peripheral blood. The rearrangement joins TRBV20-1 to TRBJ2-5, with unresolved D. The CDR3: CSAPLQETQYF. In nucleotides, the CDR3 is TGCAGTGCCCCCCTGCAAGAGACCCAGTACTTC.